The source of this T cell receptor beta chain is a study of technical replicates of blood from several donors. Sequenced by immunoSEQ multiplex PCR; TCRdb stores in-frame clones only, minus some. The repertoire has about 68,000 clones, less than 98% of them found once; the top ten carry about 0.24%. Germline V gene data show CDR1 as ENHRY and CDR2 as SYGVKD. Trimming shortened V by 10 bases and J by 7 bases, and 17 bases separated the two germline ends. The CDR3 is made up of 13 amino acids. Specimen: T cells isolated from PBMCs. The rearrangement uses TRBV10-3 and TRBJ2-1, with D maybe TRBD2 (6 bases). The source is a human donor in good health. The CDR3 DNA reads as TGTGCCACGAGTAACGGGAGAACGAATGAGCAGTTCTTC. The encoded protein is CATSNGRTNEQFF.